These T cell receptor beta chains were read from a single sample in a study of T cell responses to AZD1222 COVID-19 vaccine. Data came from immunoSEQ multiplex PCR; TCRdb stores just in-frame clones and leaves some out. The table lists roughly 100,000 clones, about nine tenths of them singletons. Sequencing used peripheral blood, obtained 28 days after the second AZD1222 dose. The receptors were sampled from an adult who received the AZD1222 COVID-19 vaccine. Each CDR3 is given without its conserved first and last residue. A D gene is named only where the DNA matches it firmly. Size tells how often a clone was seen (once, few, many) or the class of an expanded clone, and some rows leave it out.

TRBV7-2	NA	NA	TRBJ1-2	ASSLGRFVDYGYT
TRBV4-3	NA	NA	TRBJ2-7	ASSRTAGGSSYEQY
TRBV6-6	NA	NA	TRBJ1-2	ASNRGYT
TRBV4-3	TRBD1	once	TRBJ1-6	ASSPGTGFYNSPLH
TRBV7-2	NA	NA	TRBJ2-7	ASSQGIGTYEQY
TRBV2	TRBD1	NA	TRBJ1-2	ASRRGQGAIGYT
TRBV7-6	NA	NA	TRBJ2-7	ASSLGAVDEQY
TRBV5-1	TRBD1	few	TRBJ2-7	ASSILGTGAHEQY
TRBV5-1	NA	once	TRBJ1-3	ASSRGVSGNTIY
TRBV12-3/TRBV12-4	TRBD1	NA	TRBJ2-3	ASSLRDSFY
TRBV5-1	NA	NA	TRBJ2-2	ASSSGTTGELF
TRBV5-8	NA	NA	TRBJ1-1	ASSPVRGTEAF
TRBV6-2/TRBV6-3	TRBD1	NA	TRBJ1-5	ASSYSGTGGQPQH
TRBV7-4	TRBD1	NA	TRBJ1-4	ASSQGQGARTNEKLF
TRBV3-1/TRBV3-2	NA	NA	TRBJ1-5	ASSQDRNQPQH
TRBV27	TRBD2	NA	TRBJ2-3	ASSLLRLAGDTDTQY